These 16 T cell receptor beta chains came from one sample sequenced in a study of immune characterization of retroperitoneal liposarcoma. TCRdb reprocessed the PCR reads via MiXCR and lists one record per CDR3 protein. Among fewer than 5,000 distinct CDR3 sequences listed, 30% to 35% were seen once. Source material: blood. The receptors originated from a female donor with retroperitoneal liposarcoma.

As DNA, the CDR3 is TGTGCCAGCAGTAAGGGGGAGGGCTACAATGAGCAGTACTTC. It yields the protein CASSKGEGYNEQYF. The V call is TRBV25-1, the J call TRBJ2-4; a possible D gene is TRBD2 (7 bases). Germline values: CDR1 MGHDK, CDR2 SYGVNS. There are 14 residues in the CDR3. Trimming left V 5 bases short and J 13 bases short, with 21 bases between.

V usage is TRBV7-2 and J usage is TRBJ2-1; D unclear. There are 14 residues in the CDR3. Germline V CDR1 and CDR2: SGHTA, FQGNSA. V dropped 3 bases and J dropped 8 bases, with 14 bases sitting between them. The CDR3 here is CASSLAKESYEQFF. CDR3 in DNA: TGTGCCAGCAGCTTGGCGAAGGAGTCCTATGAGCAGTTCTTC.

In its sample, this clonotype is medium-sized (0.01 to 0.1%). Sequence at one end of the junction differs from germline and may be a read error. V gene TRBV7-7 combines with J gene TRBJ2-1, with 9 positions matching TRBD2. This CDR3 contains 13 residues. The germline CDR1 and CDR2 sequences are SSHAT and FNYEAQ (reference sequence). This CDR3 reads CASSYSGGNEQFF. As DNA, the CDR3 is TGTGCTAGCAGCTATAGCGGGGGCAATGAGCAGTTCTTC. The complete variable domain, with remaining parts taken from reference TRBV7-7 and TRBJ2-1, reads GAGVSQSPRYKVTKRGQDVTLRCDPISSHATLYWYQQALGQGPEFLTYFNYEAQPDKSGLPSDRFSAERPEGSISTLTIQRTEQRDSAMYRCASSYSGGNEQFFGPGTRLTVL.

In its sample, this clonotype is large. The chain combines TRBV6-5 with TRBJ2-1; 8 nucleotides match TRBD2. CDR3 length: 16 amino acids. Losses at the gene ends were 0 bases for V and 8 bases for J; bases not matched to a gene: 9. Germline V gene lookup returns CDR1 MNHEY and CDR2 SVGAGI. CDR3 in amino acids: CASSYSRGGPVYEQFF. The CDR3 region has the DNA TGTGCCAGCAGTTACTCCCGGGGGGGCCCTGTTTATGAGCAGTTCTTC.

This clonotype was detected a few times. The chain links TRBV7-2 to TRBJ2-1; no definite D call. CDR3 size: 11 residues. V was clipped by 6 bases and J by 10 bases, with 10 bases between them. Germline V gene sequence: CDR1 SGHTA, CDR2 FQGNSA. In nucleotides, the CDR3 is TGTGCCAGCAGGCGAGCCTACGAGCAGTTCTTC. Translating gives CASRRAYEQFF. The full variable domain, its missing parts supplied by reference TRBV7-2 and TRBJ2-1, is GAGVSQSPSNKVTEKGKDVELRCDPISGHTALYWYRQSLGQGLEFLIYFQGNSAPDKSGLPSDRFSAERTGGSVSTLTIQRTQQEDSAVYLCASRRAYEQFFGPGTRLTVL.

This clonotype was picked up a small number of times. The CDR3 protein is CASSHQNTGELFF. As DNA, the CDR3 is TGTGCCAGCAGTCACCAGAACACCGGGGAGCTGTTTTTT. The chain joins TRBV27 to TRBJ2-2; no clear D. V lost 5 bases, J lost 1 base, and 5 bases lay in between. The CDR3 is made up of 13 amino acids. The germline V gene encodes CDR1 MNHEY and CDR2 SMNVEV (reference sequence).

In its sample, this clonotype ranks as medium-sized. V usage is TRBV27 and J usage is TRBJ2-5; the match to TRBD2 covers 7 bases. CDR3 length equals 17 residues. The V segment lost 2 bases and the J segment 5 bases; nucleotides outside the gene matches: 14. Germline CDR1 reads MNHEY; CDR2 reads SMNVEV (reference sequence). CDR3 in amino acids: CASSLGRGGGVGETQYF. The CDR3 coding sequence is TGTGCCAGCAGTTTAGGGCGTGGCGGGGGAGTCGGTGAGACCCAGTACTTC.

V usage is TRBV11-3 and J usage is TRBJ2-1; TRBD2 agrees at 7 bases. Germline loops: CDR1 SGHNT, CDR2 YENEEA. The junction had 7 bases not matched to a gene; V was cut back by 1 base and J by 4 bases. The length of the CDR3 is 16 residues. CDR3 in DNA: TGTGCCAGCAGCTTAGGGGGACTACCTTCATACAATGAGCAGTTCTTC. This gives the protein CASSLGGLPSYNEQFF.

This clonotype ranks as medium-sized (0.01 to 0.1%). This rearrangement joins TRBV6-5 to TRBJ2-3; TRBD2 matches at 13 bases. J was trimmed by 6 bases and V by 2 bases; bases with no gene match: 5. In germline, CDR1 is MNHEY, CDR2 SVGAGI. The CDR3 is made up of 16 amino acids. CDR3 region: CASSYRGTSGADTQYF. CDR3 in DNA: TGTGCCAGCAGTTACAGAGGGACTAGCGGGGCGGATACGCAGTATTTT.

This clonotype counts as medium-sized. V is TRBV7-8 and J is TRBJ2-1; 9 nucleotides agree with TRBD1. Germline-derived CDR1 and CDR2 are SGHVS and FQNEAQ. V was pared by 5 bases and J by 10 bases, with 15 bases of the junction left unmatched. CDR3 length: 16 amino acids. CDR3 region: CASSALHRGLDYEQFF. The CDR3 DNA reads as TGTGCCAGCAGCGCCCTCCACAGGGGGCTTGACTACGAGCAGTTCTTC.

This clonotype was counted between two and nine times. A much larger clone differs from this one at a single base, so this may be a read error. The J gene is TRBJ2-3, the V gene TRBV6-4; D is undetermined. The J call may be incorrect, as the DNA end agrees better with TRBJ2-7. Germline loops: CDR1 MRHNA, CDR2 SNTAGT. This CDR3 has 13 amino acids. The CDR3 protein is CASSAYGRDEQYF. CDR3 nucleotides: TGTGCCAGCAGTGCCTACGGGCGCGATGAGCAGTACTTC.

The table lists this clonotype with a count of one. The V and J genes are TRBV5-1 and TRBJ1-1, with a possible D match to TRBD1 (5 bases). Germline V gene data show CDR1 as SGHRS and CDR2 as YFSETQ. The V end lost 0 bases, the J end lost 5 bases, and 14 bases lay between the germline ends. This CDR3 comprises 15 residues. The CDR3 sequence is CASSLGIQGRTEAFF. The CDR3 DNA reads as TGCGCCAGCAGCTTGGGAATCCAGGGAAGAACTGAAGCTTTCTTT.

The gene calls are TRBV7-6 and TRBJ2-5; the D gene is possibly TRBD1 (5 bases). Trimming took off 6 bases at V and 3 bases at J, with 11 bases between the two ends. CDR1 and CDR2 (germline): SGHVS, FNYEAQ. This CDR3 has 13 amino acids. For the CDR3, the DNA is TGTGCCAGCAGGCCAGACAGAGAAGAGACCCAGTACTTC. Its translation: CASRPDREETQYF.

This clonotype is a singleton in its sample. J is TRBJ2-1 and V is TRBV7-6, with TRBD2 identical over 7 bases. Trimming cost V 1 base and J 10 bases; bases outside gene matches: 7. The CDR3 is 14 amino acids. Germline V CDR1 and CDR2: SGHVS, FNYEAQ. The CDR3 protein is CASSLEGGSREQFF. The CDR3 region has the DNA TGTGCCAGCAGCTTAGAGGGCGGGAGTCGGGAGCAGTTCTTC.

The chain employs TRBV6-6 and TRBJ2-5; either TRBD1 or TRBD2 may fit D (5 bases each). Germline loops: CDR1 MNHNY, CDR2 SVGAGI (reference sequence). This CDR3 is 16 amino acids long. The V end lost 0 bases, the J end lost 1 base, and 12 bases lay between the germline ends. The CDR3 region is CASSYSAGALQETQYF. The CDR3 DNA reads as TGTGCCAGCAGTTACTCGGCCGGGGCTCTCCAAGAGACCCAGTACTTC.

This clonotype was observed a few times. The V gene is TRBV10-3, the J gene TRBJ2-2, with 10 bases identical to TRBD1. The CDR3 spans 14 residues. Germline-derived CDR1 and CDR2 are ENHRY and SYGVKD. Trimming removed 6 bases from V and 7 bases from J; junction bases left unmatched: 5. CDR3 loop: CAISDRGPNGELFF. The CDR3 bases are TGTGCCATCAGCGACAGGGGGCCGAACGGGGAGCTGTTTTTT.